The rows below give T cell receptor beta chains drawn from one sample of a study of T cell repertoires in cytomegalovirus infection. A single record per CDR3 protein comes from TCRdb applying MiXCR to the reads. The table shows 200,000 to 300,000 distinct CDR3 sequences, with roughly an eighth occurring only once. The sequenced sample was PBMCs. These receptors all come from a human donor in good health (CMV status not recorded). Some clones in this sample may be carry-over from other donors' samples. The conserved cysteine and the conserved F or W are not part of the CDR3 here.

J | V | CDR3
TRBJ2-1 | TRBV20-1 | SASGAGVKDEQF
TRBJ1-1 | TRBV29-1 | SVEGTEDLNTEAF
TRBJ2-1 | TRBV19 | ASSTTQGFEQF
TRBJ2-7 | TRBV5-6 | ASSYGGARREQY
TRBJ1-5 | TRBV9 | ASSVGWTPGQPQH
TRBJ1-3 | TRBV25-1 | ASTPGDTIY
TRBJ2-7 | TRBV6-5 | ASSYGTSGTYEQY
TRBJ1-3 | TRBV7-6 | ASSFLNPGQRASSSGNTIY
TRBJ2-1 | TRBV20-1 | SARVGGPASPNEQF
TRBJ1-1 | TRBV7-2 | ASSFPGTVNTEAF
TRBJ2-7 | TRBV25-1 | ASSVLWEQY